This TCR beta chain was observed in a study of cytomegalovirus exposure and HLA in healthy donors. The PCR employed 60 Vbeta primers together with 13 Jbeta primers. The repertoire was sequenced with immunoSEQ multiplex PCR; TCRdb's copy has only in-frame clones and lacks some. The table lists 100,000 to 150,000 clones, with 0.9% to 1.2% in the top ten. V lost 0 bases to trimming and J lost 0 bases, with 5 bases between them. CDR1 and CDR2 from the germline V gene are MNHEY and SMNVEV (reference sequence). The CDR3 loop spans 14 amino acids. The receptor comes from a man aged 18-30 years in good health and CMV-seronegative. The chain recombines TRBV27 with TRBJ1-1; D remains ambiguous. The sequenced sample consisted of PBMCs. The CDR3 loop is CASSLSQMNTEAFF. DNA of the CDR3: TGTGCCAGCAGTTTATCACAAATGAACACTGAAGCTTTCTTT.